This TCR beta chain emerged from a study of identical twins (dated by TCRdb to 2016 to 2018). Notes on the research overall: To test whether fetal clonotypes persist, the study used deep sequencing on TCR alpha and beta repertoires from monozygotic twins, unrelated adults of various ages, and cord blood. Replicate twin experiments were performed at different times using different library preparation protocols to rule out contamination.

This clonotype was detected only a few times. The antigen it recognizes is unknown. Base-call qualities are not available, and no considerably larger clone is one nucleotide away. The library relied on 5' RACE. The sequencer was an Illumina HiSeq 2000. Template switching added a universal primer binding site, and the final cDNA carried a unique molecular identifier that allowed TCR cDNA molecules to be counted accurately. Specific primers in the conserved constant-segment region were used to synthesize first-strand cDNA for TCR alpha and beta chains. To control for contamination, every cDNA library carried two barcodes: a SMART-Mk sample barcode plus Illumina barcodes. Two successive PCR steps introduced TruSeq adapter sequences along with Illumina sample barcodes. TCR alpha and beta cDNA libraries were sequenced on the Illumina HiSeq platform with custom primers. Under the source paper's analysis protocol: MiGEC processed the raw reads to extract unique molecular identifiers, while MiXCR was used to determine the CDR3 positions. For each individual, recombination models were inferred using an EM algorithm with the repgenHMM and IGoR tools. The tcR package in R was used for shared clonotype analysis, with sharing normalized by the product of cloneset sizes. Out-of-frame nonproductive sequences were analyzed to study raw recombination free of thymic and clonal selection effects. Through fastp at Q25 and MiXCR, TCRdb rebuilt clones from the public reads, retaining in-frame beta chains. Under each unique CDR3 protein, matching rows form one entry showing the most common genes and DNA. None of the V and J calls come from the authors' own analysis; TCRdb made them. This sample has 220,000 or so distinct CDR3 sequences in its table, and approximately 7% of those were observed once. Roughly 3.7% of the sample lies in the top ten.

The germline V gene sets CDR1 to KGHSH and CDR2 to LQKENI. Spanning cysteine to phenylalanine, the CDR3 consists of 17 amino acids. Only CDR3 DNA remains: 51 bases, in frame from the first base. Trimming removed 5 bases from V and 0 bases from J, leaving 16 bases between the germline ends. Study-wide findings and limitations: A weaker excess of twin sharing was found in beta out-of-frame sequences because the signal-to-noise ratio was lowered by fewer shared sequences. Compared with coincidental sharing between unrelated individuals, out-of-frame TCR alpha sequences shared between twins had an excess of sequences with low generation probability. Out-of-frame TCR alpha sharing in monozygotic twins was systematically underestimated by recombination models, whereas sharing between unrelated individuals was in agreement with the recombination models. Fewer insertions were carried by abundant cord blood beta clonotypes, a similar but weaker trend appeared in young adult naive repertoires, and no such trend appeared in memory repertoires. Because the same donors could not be followed over many years, the conclusions depended on cross-sectional statistical analysis. Zero-insertion analyses could be partly confounded by invariant T cells such as MAIT and iNKT, though diverse VJ usage argued against such confounding for most clonotypes.

All donors were healthy Caucasians. Three pairs of female monozygotic twins, all aged 18 to 29 years, were included in the twin cohort. Using Miltenyi CD45RO+ enrichment and human naive T-cell isolation kits, memory (CD45RO+) and naive T cells were isolated from PBMC. The same data also went into a second study, on yellow fever vaccine responses in identical twins. Looking at the second paper: According to the authors, the vaccine-induced T cell response in identical twins seemed to be partly convergent and partly specific to each individual. In identical twins, the study followed T cell clones that responded to the vaccine with precision.

The sample consisted of memory (CD45RO+) T cells sorted from blood. In light of the paper, this sample's cell subset or site label describes: CD45RO+ enriched T cells. The TCR sequence derives from a woman aged 18-29 years in good health. The sequence is built from TRBV18 and TRBJ2-2; a tentative D match to TRBD1 spans 6 bases. CDR3 reads: CASSSTDSYSNTGELFF. At the DNA level, the sequence is TGTGCCAGCTCAAGCACGGACAGTTACTCGAACACCGGGGAGCTGTTTTTT.